This T cell receptor (beta chain) was documented in a study of blood T cell repertoires in COVID-19. Background on the study: COVID-19 samples, acute and convalescent, were from the United States, Italy and Spain.

This clone has more than one count but fewer than ten. V lost 2 bases, J lost 6 bases, and 10 bases lay in between. This CDR3 is 12 amino acids long. Germline V gene lookup returns CDR1 GTSNPN and CDR2 SVGIG (reference sequence). The protocol was immunoSEQ multiplex PCR, while the TCRdb copy is restricted to in-frame clones and leaves out a portion. The sample has some 150,000 clones; approximately 86% are singletons. This clonotype was sampled from a woman aged 60 to 75 with acute or convalescent COVID-19. J is TRBJ1-2 and V is TRBV30; D possibly corresponds to TRBD1 (5 bases). The specimen sequenced was peripheral blood. For the CDR3, the DNA is TGTGCCTGGAGTTCCCAGGGAAATGGCTACACCTTC. Translating gives CAWSSQGNGYTF.